This is a list of T cell receptor beta chains from one sample in a study of shared clonotypes between healthy human individuals. Only in-frame clones appear in the TCRdb table, and some are missing; sequencing was by immunoSEQ multiplex PCR. The sample holds 950,000 to 1,300,000 clones, about 80% seen once. The sample taken for sequencing was memory CD4+ T cells sorted from blood. Receptors originate from a young man in good health. The CDR3 runs from the conserved cysteine through the conserved F or W. Fields, in order: V gene, J gene, D gene, clone size, CDR3 DNA, CDR3 protein. A D gene is named only where the DNA matches it firmly. A row's size may be missing; if present it is once, few, many or a size class.

TRBV7-2	TRBJ2-1	.	.	TGTGCCAGCAGGCTTACAACCTCCAATGAGCAGTTCTTC	CASRLTTSNEQFF
TRBV10-3	TRBJ2-2	TRBD2	few	TGTGCCATCACAGCAAATCTAGCGGGGGACACCGGGGAGCTGTTTTTT	CAITANLAGDTGELFF
TRBV13	TRBJ2-5	TRBD1	.	TGTGCCAGCAGCCAACTCAGGGGGGAGACCCAGTACTTC	CASSQLRGETQYF
TRBV13	TRBJ2-3	.	.	TGTGCCAGCAGCCGAGGAAGGACTTCAGATATAGGCACAGATACGCAGTATTTT	CASSRGRTSDIGTDTQYF
TRBV13	TRBJ2-3	.	.	TGTGCCAGCAGCGCACCCAATTTCAGGGAAAATACAGATACGCAGTATTTT	CASSAPNFRENTDTQYF
TRBV18	TRBJ2-2	.	.	TGTGCCAGCTCAATCGTTCGGGTATCGAACACCGGGGAGCTGTTTTTT	CASSIVRVSNTGELFF
TRBV19	TRBJ2-5	TRBD2	.	TGTGCCAGTAGTATAGGGACTAGCGGGAGAGAAGAGACCCAGTACTTC	CASSIGTSGREETQYF
TRBV5-6	TRBJ1-6	.	few	TGTGCCAGCAGCTTTTCGAATGGGGCACCCCTCCACTTT	CASSFSNGAPLHF
TRBV28	TRBJ1-2	.	few	TGTGCCAGCAGGTTTGAGTCGAATGGCTACACCTTC	CASRFESNGYTF
TRBV5-4	TRBJ2-3	.	.	TGTGCCAGCAGCCCGATGTTGATCCGCACAGATACGCAGTATTTT	CASSPMLIRTDTQYF
TRBV5-1	TRBJ1-2	.	.	TGCGCCAGCAGCTCTCAGGGGCACTATGGCTACACCTTC	CASSSQGHYGYTF
TRBV5-4	TRBJ2-2	.	.	TGTGCCAGCAGCTTGGGCGGGGTTGCCGGGGAGCTGTTTTTT	CASSLGGVAGELFF
TRBV9	TRBJ2-6	TRBD2	.	TGTGCCAGCAGCGGGGGACTAGCGGAAACTTTCTCTGGGGCCAACGTCCTGACTTTC	CASSGGLAETFSGANVLTF
TRBV27	TRBJ2-5	TRBD2	.	TGTGCCAGCATTAAACTAGCGGGGGGAGGCGAGACCCAGTACTTC	CASIKLAGGGETQYF
TRBV5-4	TRBJ2-2	.	.	TGTGCCAGCAGCTTGGGGGGAAGAAGCACCGGGGAGCTGTTTTTT	CASSLGGRSTGELFF
TRBV6-1	TRBJ1-2	.	.	TGTGCCAGCAGTGCAGGGATCACCCGTGGCTACACCTTC	CASSAGITRGYTF
TRBV4-1	TRBJ1-5	.	.	TGCGCCAGCAGCCAAGTCACAGATAGCAATCAGCCCCAGCATTTT	CASSQVTDSNQPQHF
TRBV5-8	TRBJ2-2	.	.	TGTGCCAGCAGCCTATTCAGGGCCACCGGGGAGCTGTTTTTT	CASSLFRATGELFF
TRBV7-9	TRBJ2-2	TRBD1	once	TGTGCCAGCAGCTTAGGACAGGGGGCGTACACCGGGGAGCTGTTTTTT	CASSLGQGAYTGELFF
TRBV28	TRBJ2-7	.	.	TGTGCCAGTCGACAGTACTCCTACGAGCAGTACTTC	CASRQYSYEQYF
TRBV6-6	TRBJ2-1	.	once	TGTGCCAGCAGCTCCGCTAGCGCCGAGCAGTTCTTC	CASSSASAEQFF
TRBV15	TRBJ2-5	.	.	TGTGCCACCAGCAGAGGAGGCTCAGGGGAGACCCAGTACTTC	CATSRGGSGETQYF
TRBV29-1	TRBJ2-4	.	.	TGCAGCGCCACCCCCCCCGGGACATCTATGGGCATTCAGTACTTC	CSATPPGTSMGIQYF
TRBV10-2	TRBJ1-5	TRBD1	.	TGCGCCAGCAGTGAGCGAAGACCGGGACAGCAGGGACCCCAGCATTTT	CASSERRPGQQGPQHF
TRBV5-4	TRBJ2-3	.	.	TGTGCCAGCAGCGCTGAAAGGGGGACAGATACGCAGTATTTT	CASSAERGTDTQYF
TRBV6-1	TRBJ1-2	.	once	TGTGCCAGCAGTGAAATGAAGGTTGGCTACACCTTC	CASSEMKVGYTF
TRBV18	TRBJ2-3	TRBD2	.	TGTGCCAGCTCACCGGGACTAGCGGAGGGCACAGATACGCAGTATTTT	CASSPGLAEGTDTQYF
TRBV2	TRBJ2-5	.	few	TGTGCCAGCAGTGAGGTGGGGAGCCGAAAGGAGACCCAGTACTTC	CASSEVGSRKETQYF
TRBV2	TRBJ2-7	TRBD1	.	TGTGCCAGCAGTGAACAGGGGGTCTCCTACGAGCAGTACTTC	CASSEQGVSYEQYF
TRBV5-1	TRBJ2-3	.	.	TGCGCCAGCAGCTGGACAGCCACAGATACGCAGTATTTT	CASSWTATDTQYF
TRBV6-5	TRBJ2-7	TRBD1	.	TGTGCCAGCAGTTACGGGACAGGGTTTAGAAGGCAGTACTTC	CASSYGTGFRRQYF
TRBV5-8	TRBJ2-7	.	.	TGTGCCAGCAGCTTGGAGGCAGGTCCGTACGAGCAGTACTTC	CASSLEAGPYEQYF
TRBV6-5	TRBJ1-3	.	.	TGTGCCAGCAGTAACGTGGAGGGTGGAAACACCATATATTTT	CASSNVEGGNTIYF
TRBV7-8	TRBJ1-3	.	.	TGTGCCAGCAGCTTAGTTGTTGCCTCTGGAAACACCATATATTTT	CASSLVVASGNTIYF
TRBV2	TRBJ2-1	TRBD2	once	TGTGCCAGCACCAGACTAGCGGGGGGCGGGAATGAGCAGTTCTTC	CASTRLAGGGNEQFF
TRBV4-1	TRBJ1-1	TRBD1	.	TGCGCCAGCAGCCTTACAGGGGGTGACACTGAAGCTTTCTTT	CASSLTGGDTEAFF
TRBV27	TRBJ2-2	.	few	TGTGCCAGCAGTTTATTTCCAGGATCCACCGGGGAGCTGTTTTTT	CASSLFPGSTGELFF
TRBV7-3	TRBJ2-2	TRBD1	once	TGTGCCAGCAGCCCCGGGACAGCGAACACCGGGGAGCTGTTTTTT	CASSPGTANTGELFF
TRBV6-5	TRBJ1-1	.	.	TGTGCCAGCAGTTACCGGGGCAGGGGTGGCACTGAAGCTTTCTTT	CASSYRGRGGTEAFF
TRBV19	TRBJ1-4	.	.	TGTGCCAGTACCCCCAGCGGGATTGAAAAACTGTTTTTT	CASTPSGIEKLFF